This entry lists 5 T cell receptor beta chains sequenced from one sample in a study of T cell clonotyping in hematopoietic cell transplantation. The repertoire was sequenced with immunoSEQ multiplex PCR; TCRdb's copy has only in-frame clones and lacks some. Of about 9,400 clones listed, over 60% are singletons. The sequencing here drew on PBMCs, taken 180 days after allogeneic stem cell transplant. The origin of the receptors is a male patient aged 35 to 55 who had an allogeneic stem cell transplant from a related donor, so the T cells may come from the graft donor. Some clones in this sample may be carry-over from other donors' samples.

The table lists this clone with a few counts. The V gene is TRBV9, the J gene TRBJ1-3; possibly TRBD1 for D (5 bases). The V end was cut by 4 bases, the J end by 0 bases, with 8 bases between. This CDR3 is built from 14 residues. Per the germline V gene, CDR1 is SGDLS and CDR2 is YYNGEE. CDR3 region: CASSITGSGNTIYF. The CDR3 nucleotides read TGTGCCAGCAGCATCACAGGCTCTGGAAACACCATATATTTT. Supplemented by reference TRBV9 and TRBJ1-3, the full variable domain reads DSGVTQTPKHLITATGQRVTLRCSPRSGDLSVYWYQQSLDQGLQFLIQYYNGEERAKGNILERFSAQQFPDLHSELNLSSLELGDSALYFCASSITGSGNTIYFGEGSWLTVV.

Here the CDR3 reads CASSIYGGGFTDTQYF. The CDR3 DNA is TGTGCCAGTAGTATTTATGGCGGGGGGTTCACAGATACGCAGTATTTT. The rearrangement joins TRBV19 to TRBJ2-3; 8 positions agree with TRBD2. Germline V gene sequence: CDR1 LNHDA, CDR2 SQIVND (reference sequence). The CDR3 is made up of 16 amino acids. Trimming removed 3 bases from V and 2 bases from J; junction bases left unmatched: 7.

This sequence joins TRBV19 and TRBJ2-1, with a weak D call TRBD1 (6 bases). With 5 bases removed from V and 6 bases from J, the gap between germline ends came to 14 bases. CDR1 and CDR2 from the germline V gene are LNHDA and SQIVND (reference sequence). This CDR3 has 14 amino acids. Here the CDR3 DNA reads TGTGCCAGTAGTTTCTTAGGACAGACCAATGAGCAGTTCTTC. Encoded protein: CASSFLGQTNEQFF.

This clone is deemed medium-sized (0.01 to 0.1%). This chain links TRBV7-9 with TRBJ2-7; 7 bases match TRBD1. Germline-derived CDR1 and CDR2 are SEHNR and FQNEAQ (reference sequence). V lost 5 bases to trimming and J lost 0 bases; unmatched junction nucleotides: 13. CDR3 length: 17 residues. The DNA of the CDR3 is TGTGCCAGCAGCGGTTTACCGGGGACAGTTAACTCCTACGAGCAGTACTTC. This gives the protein CASSGLPGTVNSYEQYF.

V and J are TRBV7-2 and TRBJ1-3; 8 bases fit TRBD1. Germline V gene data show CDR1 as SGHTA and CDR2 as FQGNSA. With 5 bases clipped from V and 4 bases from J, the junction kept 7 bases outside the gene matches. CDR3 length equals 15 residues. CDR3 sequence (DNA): TGTGCCAGCAGCCCCCGGACAGGGTACGGAAACACCATATATTTT. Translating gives CASSPRTGYGNTIYF. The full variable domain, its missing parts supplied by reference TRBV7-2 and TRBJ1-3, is GAGVSQSPSNKVTEKGKDVELRCDPISGHTALYWYRQSLGQGLEFLIYFQGNSAPDKSGLPSDRFSAERTGGSVSTLTIQRTQQEDSAVYLCASSPRTGYGNTIYFGEGSWLTVV.